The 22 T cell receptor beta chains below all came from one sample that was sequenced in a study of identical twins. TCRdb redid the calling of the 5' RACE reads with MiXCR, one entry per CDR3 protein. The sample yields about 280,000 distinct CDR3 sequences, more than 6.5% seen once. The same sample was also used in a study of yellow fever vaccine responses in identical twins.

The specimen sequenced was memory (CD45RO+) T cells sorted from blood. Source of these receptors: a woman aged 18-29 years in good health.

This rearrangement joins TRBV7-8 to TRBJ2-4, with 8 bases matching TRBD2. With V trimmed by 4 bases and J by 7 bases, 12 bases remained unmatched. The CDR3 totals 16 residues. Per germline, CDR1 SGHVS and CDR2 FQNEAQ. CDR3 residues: CASSSGYREGGNIQYF. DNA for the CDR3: TGTGCCAGCAGCTCCGGTTATCGGGAGGGCGGGAACATTCAGTACTTC.

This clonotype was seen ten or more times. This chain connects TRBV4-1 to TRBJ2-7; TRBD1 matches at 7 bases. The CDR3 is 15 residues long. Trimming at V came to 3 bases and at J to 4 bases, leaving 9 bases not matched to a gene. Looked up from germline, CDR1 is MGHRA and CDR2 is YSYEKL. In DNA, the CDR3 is TGCGCCAGCAGCCACCCCACGACAGGGTCGTACGAGCAGTACTTC. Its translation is CASSHPTTGSYEQYF.

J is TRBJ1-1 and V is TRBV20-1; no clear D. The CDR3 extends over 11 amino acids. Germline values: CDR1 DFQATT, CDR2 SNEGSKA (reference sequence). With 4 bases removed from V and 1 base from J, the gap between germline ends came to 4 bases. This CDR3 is CSAIENTEAFF. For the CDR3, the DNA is TGCAGTGCTATAGAGAACACTGAAGCTTTCTTT.

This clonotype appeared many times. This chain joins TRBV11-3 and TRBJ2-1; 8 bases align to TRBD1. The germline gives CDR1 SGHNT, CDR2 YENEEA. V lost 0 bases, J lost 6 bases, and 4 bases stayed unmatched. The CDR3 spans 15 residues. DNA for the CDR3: TGTGCCAGCAGCTTAGAGGGCAGGGGGCCCAATGAGCAGTTCTTC. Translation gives CASSLEGRGPNEQFF.

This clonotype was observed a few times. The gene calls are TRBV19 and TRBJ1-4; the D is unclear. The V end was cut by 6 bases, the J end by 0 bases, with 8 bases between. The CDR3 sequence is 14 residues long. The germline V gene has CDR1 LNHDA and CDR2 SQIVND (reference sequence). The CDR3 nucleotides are TGTGCCAGTAGATTTGGCACAACTAATGAAAAACTGTTTTTT. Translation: CASRFGTTNEKLFF.

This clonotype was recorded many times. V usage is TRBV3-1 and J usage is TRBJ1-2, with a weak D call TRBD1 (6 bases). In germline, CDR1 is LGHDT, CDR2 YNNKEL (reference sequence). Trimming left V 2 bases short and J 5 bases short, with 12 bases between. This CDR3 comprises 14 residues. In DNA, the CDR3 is TGTGCCAGCAGCCAATCAGGGGCCGGGTATGGCTACACCTTC. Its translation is CASSQSGAGYGYTF. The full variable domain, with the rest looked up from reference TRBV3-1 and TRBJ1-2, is DTAVSQTPKYLVTQMGNDKSIKCEQNLGHDTMYWYKQDSKKFLKIMFSYNNKELIINETVPNRFSPKSPDKAHLNLHINSLELGDSAVYFCASSQSGAGYGYTFGSGTRLTVV.

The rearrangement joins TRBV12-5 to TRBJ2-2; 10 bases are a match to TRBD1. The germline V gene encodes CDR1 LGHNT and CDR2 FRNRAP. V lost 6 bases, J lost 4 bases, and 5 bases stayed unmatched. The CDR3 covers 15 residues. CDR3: CASGHGQGGTGELFF. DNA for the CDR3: TGTGCTAGTGGACATGGACAGGGGGGCACCGGGGAGCTGTTTTTT.

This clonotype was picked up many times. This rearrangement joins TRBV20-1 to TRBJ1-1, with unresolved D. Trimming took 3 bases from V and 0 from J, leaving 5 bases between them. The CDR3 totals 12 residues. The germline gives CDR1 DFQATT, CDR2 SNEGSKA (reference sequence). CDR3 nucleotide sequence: TGCAGTGCTAGGGCCGTGAACACTGAAGCTTTCTTT. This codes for CSARAVNTEAFF.

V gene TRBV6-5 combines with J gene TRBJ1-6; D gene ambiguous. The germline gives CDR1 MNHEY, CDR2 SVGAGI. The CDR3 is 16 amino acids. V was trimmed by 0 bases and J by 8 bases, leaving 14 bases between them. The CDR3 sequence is CASSYSSRATYSPLHF. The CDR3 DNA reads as TGTGCCAGCAGTTACTCGTCCAGAGCGACGTATTCACCCCTCCACTTT.

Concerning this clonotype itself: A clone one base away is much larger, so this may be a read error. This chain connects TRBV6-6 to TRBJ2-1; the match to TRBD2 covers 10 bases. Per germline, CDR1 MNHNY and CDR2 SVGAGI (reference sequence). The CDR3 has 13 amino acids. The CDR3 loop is CASTLLAGNEQSF. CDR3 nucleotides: TGTGCCAGCACGCTACTAGCGGGAAATGAGCAGTCCTTC.

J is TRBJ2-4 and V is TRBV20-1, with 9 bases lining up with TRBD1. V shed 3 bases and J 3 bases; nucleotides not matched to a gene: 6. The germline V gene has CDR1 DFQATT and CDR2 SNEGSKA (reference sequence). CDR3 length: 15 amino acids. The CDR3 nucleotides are TGCAGTGCTAGGGTCTTGACAGGGGGCAAAAACATTCAGTACTTC. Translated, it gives CSARVLTGGKNIQYF.

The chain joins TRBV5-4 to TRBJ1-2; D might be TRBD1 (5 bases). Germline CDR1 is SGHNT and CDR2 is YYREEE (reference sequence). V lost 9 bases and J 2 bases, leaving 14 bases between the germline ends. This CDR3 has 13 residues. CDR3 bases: TGTGCCATTCCAAGGGACGGAAACTATGGCTACACCTTC. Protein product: CAIPRDGNYGYTF. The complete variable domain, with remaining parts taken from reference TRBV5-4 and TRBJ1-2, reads ETGVTQSPTHLIKTRGQQVTLRCSSQSGHNTVSWYQQALGQGPQFIFQYYREEENGRGNFPPRFSGLQFPNYSSELNVNALELDDSALYLCAIPRDGNYGYTFGSGTRLTVV.

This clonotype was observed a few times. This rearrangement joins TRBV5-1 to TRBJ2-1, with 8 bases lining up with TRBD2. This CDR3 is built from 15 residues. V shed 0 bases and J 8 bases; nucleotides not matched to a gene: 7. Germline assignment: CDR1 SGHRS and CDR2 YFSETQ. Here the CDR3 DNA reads TGCGCCAGCAGCTTGGGTGCGGGGGGTGCGGATGAGCAGTTCTTC. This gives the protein CASSLGAGGADEQFF.

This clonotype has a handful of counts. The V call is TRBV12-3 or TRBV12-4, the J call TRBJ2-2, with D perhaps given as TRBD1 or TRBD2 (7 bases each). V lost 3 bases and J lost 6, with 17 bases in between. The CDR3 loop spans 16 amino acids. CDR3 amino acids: CASSFRGGDWAGELFF. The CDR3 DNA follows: TGTGCCAGCAGTTTCAGGGGGGGCGATTGGGCCGGGGAGCTGTTTTTT.

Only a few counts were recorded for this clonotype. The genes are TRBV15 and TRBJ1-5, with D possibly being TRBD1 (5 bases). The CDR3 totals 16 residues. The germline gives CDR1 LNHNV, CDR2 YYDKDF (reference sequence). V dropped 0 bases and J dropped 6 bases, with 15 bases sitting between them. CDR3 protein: CATSRDFGQGGQPQHF. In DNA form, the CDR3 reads TGTGCCACCAGCAGAGATTTTGGGCAGGGAGGTCAGCCCCAGCATTTT.

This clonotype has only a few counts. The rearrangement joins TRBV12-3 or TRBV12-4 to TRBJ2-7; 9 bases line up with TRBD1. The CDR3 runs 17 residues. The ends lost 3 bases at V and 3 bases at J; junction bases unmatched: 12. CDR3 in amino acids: CASSFRGRGQGFYEQYF. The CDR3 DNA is TGTGCCAGCAGTTTTAGAGGGAGGGGACAGGGATTCTACGAGCAGTACTTC.

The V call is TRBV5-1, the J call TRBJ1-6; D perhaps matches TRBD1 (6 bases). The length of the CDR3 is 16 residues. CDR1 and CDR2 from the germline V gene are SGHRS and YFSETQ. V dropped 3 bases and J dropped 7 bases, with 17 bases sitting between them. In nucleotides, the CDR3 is TGCGCCAGCAGCTCAGGTGGGGGGGCTGAGAATTCACCCCTCCACTTT. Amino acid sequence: CASSSGGGAENSPLHF.

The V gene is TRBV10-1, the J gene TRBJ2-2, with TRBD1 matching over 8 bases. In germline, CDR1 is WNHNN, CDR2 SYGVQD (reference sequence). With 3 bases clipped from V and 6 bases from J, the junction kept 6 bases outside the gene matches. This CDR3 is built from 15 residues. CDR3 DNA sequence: TGCGCCAGCAGTGAATATCGGACAGGGCCCGGGGAGCTGTTTTTT. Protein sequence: CASSEYRTGPGELFF.

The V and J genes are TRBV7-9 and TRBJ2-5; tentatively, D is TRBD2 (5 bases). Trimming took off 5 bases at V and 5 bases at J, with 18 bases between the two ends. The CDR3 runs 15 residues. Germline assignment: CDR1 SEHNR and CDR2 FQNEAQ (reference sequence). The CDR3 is CASSPGNGVGETQYF. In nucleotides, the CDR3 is TGTGCCAGCAGCCCCGGAAACGGGGTCGGGGAGACCCAGTACTTC.

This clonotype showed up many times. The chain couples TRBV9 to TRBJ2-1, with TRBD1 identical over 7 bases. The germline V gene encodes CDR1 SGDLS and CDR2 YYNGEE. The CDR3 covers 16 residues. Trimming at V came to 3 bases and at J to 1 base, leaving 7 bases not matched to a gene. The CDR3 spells CASSAKGALSYNEQFF. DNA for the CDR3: TGTGCCAGCAGCGCCAAGGGGGCCCTTTCCTACAATGAGCAGTTCTTC.

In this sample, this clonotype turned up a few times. The CDR3 spells CASSQEGAGRSNYGYTF. Here the CDR3 DNA reads TGTGCCAGCAGCCAAGAAGGCGCGGGACGGTCGAACTATGGCTACACCTTC. This chain links TRBV3-1 with TRBJ1-2; perhaps TRBD1 as D (5 bases). V lost 0 bases to trimming and J lost 2 bases, with 16 bases between them. The CDR3 contains 17 residues. The germline V gene encodes CDR1 LGHDT and CDR2 YNNKEL (reference sequence).

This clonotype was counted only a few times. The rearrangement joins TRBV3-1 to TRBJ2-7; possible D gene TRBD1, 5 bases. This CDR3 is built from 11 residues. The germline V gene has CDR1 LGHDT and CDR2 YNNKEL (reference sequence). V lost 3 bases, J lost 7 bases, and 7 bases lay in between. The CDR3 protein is CASSQTVEQYF. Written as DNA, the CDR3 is TGTGCCAGCAGCCAGACAGTAGAGCAGTACTTC.